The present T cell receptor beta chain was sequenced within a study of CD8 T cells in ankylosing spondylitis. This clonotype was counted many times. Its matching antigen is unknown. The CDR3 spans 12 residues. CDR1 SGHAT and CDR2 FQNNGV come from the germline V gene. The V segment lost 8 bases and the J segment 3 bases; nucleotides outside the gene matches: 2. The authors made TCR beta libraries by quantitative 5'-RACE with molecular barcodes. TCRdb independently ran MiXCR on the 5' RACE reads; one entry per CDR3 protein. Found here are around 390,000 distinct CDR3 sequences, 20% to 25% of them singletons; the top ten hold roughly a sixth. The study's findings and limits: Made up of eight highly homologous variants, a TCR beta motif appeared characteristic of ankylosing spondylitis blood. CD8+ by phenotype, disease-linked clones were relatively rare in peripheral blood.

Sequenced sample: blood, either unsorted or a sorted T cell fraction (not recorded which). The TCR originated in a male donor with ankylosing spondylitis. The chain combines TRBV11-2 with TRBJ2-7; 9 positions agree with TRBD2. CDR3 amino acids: CASGLARYEQYF. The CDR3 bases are TGTGCCAGCGGACTAGCGCGCTACGAGCAGTACTTC.